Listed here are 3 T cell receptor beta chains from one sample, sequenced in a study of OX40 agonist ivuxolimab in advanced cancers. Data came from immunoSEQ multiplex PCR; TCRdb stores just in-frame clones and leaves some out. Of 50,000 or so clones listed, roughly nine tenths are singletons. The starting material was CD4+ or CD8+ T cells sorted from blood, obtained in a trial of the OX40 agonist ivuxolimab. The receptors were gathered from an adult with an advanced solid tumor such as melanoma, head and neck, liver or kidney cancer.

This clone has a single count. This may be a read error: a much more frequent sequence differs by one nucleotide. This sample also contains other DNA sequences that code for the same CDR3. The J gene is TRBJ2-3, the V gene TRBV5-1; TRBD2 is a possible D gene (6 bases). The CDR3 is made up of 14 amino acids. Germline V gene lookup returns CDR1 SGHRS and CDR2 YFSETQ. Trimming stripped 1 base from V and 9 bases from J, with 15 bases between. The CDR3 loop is CASSLRAGIGTQYF. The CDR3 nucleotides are TGCGCCAGCAGCTTGCGGGCGGGGATTGGCACGCAGTATTTT.

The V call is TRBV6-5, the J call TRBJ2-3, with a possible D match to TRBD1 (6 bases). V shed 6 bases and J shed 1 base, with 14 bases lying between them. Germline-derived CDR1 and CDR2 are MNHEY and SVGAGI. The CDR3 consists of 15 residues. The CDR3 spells CASSHTTGGTDTQYF. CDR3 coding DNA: TGTGCCAGCAGCCACACGACAGGAGGCACAGATACGCAGTATTTT.

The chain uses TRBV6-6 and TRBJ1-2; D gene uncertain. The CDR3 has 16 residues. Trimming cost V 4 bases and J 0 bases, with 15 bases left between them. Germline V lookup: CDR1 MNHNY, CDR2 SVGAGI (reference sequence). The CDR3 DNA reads TGTGCCAGCAGTTTCGGGCCCAGCGGGTCTAACTATGGCTACACCTTC. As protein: CASSFGPSGSNYGYTF.